This paragraph reports one T cell receptor (beta chain). Its matching antigen is unknown. The data are from a study of T cell responses to AZD1222 COVID-19 vaccine. Notes on the study in general: Spike-specific TCR breadth and depth rose after two AZD1222 doses. Every sample of the repertoires postdated the peak T cell response.

V lost 1 base, J lost 4 bases, and 4 bases lay in between. The CDR3 spans 12 residues. Germline CDR1 reads SEHNR; CDR2 reads FQNEAQ (reference sequence). TCRdb's copy holds only in-frame clones and misses some; the assay was immunoSEQ multiplex PCR. The sample consists of some 170,000 clones, around 94% of them appearing once. The TCR was taken from an adult in good health. This chain uses TRBV7-9 with TRBJ1-1; no definite D call. The material was peripheral blood, obtained on day 0 of AZD1222 vaccination. In nucleotides, the CDR3 is TGTGCCAGCAGCTTAGAGGCCACTGAAGCTTTCTTT. It specifies CASSLEATEAFF.